This T cell receptor (beta chain) originates from a study of OX40 agonist ivuxolimab in advanced cancers. Study-level information: In this trial design, patients received ivuxolimab intravenously at 0.01 to 10 mg/kg every 2 weeks. From about 20 to 79 years was the age range, with a mean of 60 years, and about 83% were male. Three patients responded partially, comprising one with hepatocellular carcinoma and two with cutaneous melanoma.

Germline values: CDR1 SQVTM, CDR2 ANQGSEA. This CDR3 has 12 residues. V lost 4 bases to trimming and J lost 12 bases; unmatched junction nucleotides: 5. This table comes from immunoSEQ multiplex PCR, and its TCRdb copy is limited to in-frame clones, with some not included. The profile shows about 86,000 clones, around 85% of them singletons. The chain joins TRBV29-1 to TRBJ2-1; 11 bases are shared with TRBD2. The specimen comprised CD4+ or CD8+ T cells sorted from blood, sampled in a trial of the OX40 agonist ivuxolimab. The TCR sequence derives from an adult with an advanced solid tumor such as melanoma, head and neck, liver or kidney cancer. CDR3 in amino acids: CSVVAGGPGQFF. The CDR3 DNA is TGCAGCGTTGTAGCGGGAGGGCCTGGGCAGTTCTTC.